Below, 4 T cell receptor beta chains from the same sample are listed, as sequenced in a study of blood T cell repertoires in COVID-19. TCRdb keeps only in-frame clones here, not all; method: immunoSEQ multiplex PCR. The sample has roughly 300,000 clones, roughly nine tenths seen once; the top ten hold less than 6%. The specimen sequenced was PBMCs or T cells enriched from blood (not recorded which). These receptors all stem from a woman younger than 45 who had recovered from COVID-19.

This chain connects TRBV15 to TRBJ2-1, with 8 positions matching TRBD2. V trimming: 3 bases; J trimming: 3 bases; junction bases outside the gene matches: 7. The CDR3 has 16 residues. CDR1 is LNHNV and CDR2 is YYDKDF in the germline V gene (reference sequence). The DNA of the CDR3 is TGTGCCACCAGCAGGGAACTAGCGGCGGTCTACAATGAGCAGTTCTTC. Translation gives CATSRELAAVYNEQFF.

The chain couples TRBV2 to TRBJ1-4, with 9 bases fitting TRBD1. The CDR3 contains 17 residues. The trim removed 6 bases at V and 2 bases at J, leaving 10 bases unmatched. Germline loops: CDR1 SNHLY, CDR2 FYNNEI. The CDR3 region is CASRFPGTGTTNEKLFF. The CDR3 region has the DNA TGTGCCAGCAGATTTCCCGGGACAGGGACCACTAATGAAAAACTGTTTTTT.

This chain joins TRBV19 and TRBJ1-2; weak D call: TRBD1 (6 bases). V was cut by 0 bases and J by 0 bases, with 14 bases left in between. Germline V gene data show CDR1 as LNHDA and CDR2 as SQIVND (reference sequence). The CDR3 spans 17 residues. For the CDR3, the DNA is TGTGCCAGTAGTATAGATGCAGGGGTCGGGGCTAACTATGGCTACACCTTC. It is translated as CASSIDAGVGANYGYTF.

V gene TRBV4-1 combines with J gene TRBJ1-2; perhaps TRBD1 as D (6 bases). There are 16 residues in the CDR3. Germline V gives CDR1 MGHRA, CDR2 YSYEKL. V was clipped by 2 bases and J by 6 bases, with 19 bases between them. The CDR3, as DNA: TGCGCCAGCAGCCAACTAGGACAGACCTTGTTGCATGGCTACACCTTC. Its protein product is CASSQLGQTLLHGYTF.